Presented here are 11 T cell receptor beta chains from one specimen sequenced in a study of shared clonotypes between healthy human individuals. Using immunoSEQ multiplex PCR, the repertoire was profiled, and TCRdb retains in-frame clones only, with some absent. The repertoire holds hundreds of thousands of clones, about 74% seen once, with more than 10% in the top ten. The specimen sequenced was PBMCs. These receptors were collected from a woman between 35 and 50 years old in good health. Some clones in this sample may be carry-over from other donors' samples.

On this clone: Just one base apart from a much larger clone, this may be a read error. The CDR3 coding sequence is TGTGCCAGCAGTTTAGGGCAGGGGGCTTTTCAGCCCCAGCATTTT. It codes for CASSLGQGAFQPQHF. The chain is built from TRBV27 and TRBJ1-5; 8 nucleotides agree with TRBD1. There are 15 residues in the CDR3. Germline V CDR1 and CDR2: MNHEY, SMNVEV (reference sequence). Trimming removed 2 bases from V and 6 bases from J; junction bases left unmatched: 6.

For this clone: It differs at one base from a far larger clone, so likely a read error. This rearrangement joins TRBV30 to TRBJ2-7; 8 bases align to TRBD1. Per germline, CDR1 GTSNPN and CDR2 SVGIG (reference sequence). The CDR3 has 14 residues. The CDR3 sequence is CAAPRTGISYERYF. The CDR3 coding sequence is TGTGCCGCACCCAGGACAGGGATCTCCTACGAGCGGTACTTC.

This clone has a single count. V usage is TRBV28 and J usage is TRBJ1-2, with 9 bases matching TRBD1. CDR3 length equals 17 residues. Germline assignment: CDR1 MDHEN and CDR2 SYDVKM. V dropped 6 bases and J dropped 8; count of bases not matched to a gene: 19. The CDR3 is CASSTLDRGDNYGGYTF. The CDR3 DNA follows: TGTGCCAGCAGCACCCTGGACAGGGGTGACAACTATGGAGGCTACACCTTC.

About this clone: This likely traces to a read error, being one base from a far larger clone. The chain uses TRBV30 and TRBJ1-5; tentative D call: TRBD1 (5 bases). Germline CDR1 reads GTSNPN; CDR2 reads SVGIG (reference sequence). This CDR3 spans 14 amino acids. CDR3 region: CALSGDFSDQPQHF. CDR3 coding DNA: TGTGCCTTGTCGGGGGATTTTAGCGATCAGCCCCAGCATTTT.

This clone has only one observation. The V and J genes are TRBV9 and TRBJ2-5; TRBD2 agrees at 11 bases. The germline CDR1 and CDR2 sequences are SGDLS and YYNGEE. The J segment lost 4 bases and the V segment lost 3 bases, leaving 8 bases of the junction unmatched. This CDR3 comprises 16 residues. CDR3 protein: CASSEHSGRGLETQYF. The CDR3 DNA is TGTGCCAGCAGCGAACATAGCGGGAGGGGGTTAGAGACCCAGTACTTC.

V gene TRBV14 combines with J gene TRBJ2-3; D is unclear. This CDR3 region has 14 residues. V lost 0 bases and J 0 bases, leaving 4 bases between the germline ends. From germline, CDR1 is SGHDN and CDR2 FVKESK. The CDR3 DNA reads TGTGCCAGCAGCCAAGATGCGAGCACAGATACGCAGTATTTT. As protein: CASSQDASTDTQYF.

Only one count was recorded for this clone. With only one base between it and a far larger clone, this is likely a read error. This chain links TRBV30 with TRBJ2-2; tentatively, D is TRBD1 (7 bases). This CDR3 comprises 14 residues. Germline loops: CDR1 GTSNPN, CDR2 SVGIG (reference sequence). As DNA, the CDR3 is TGTGTCTGGGCGGGACAGCTTGACGCCGGGGAGCTGTTTTTT. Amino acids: CVWAGQLDAGELFF.

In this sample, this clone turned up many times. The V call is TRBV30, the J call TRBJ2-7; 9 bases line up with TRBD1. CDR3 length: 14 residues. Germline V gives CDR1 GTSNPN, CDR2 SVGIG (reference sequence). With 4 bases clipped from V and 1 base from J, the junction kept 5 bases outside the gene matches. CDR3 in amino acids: CAWKTGGNSYEQYF. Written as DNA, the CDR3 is TGTGCCTGGAAGACAGGGGGTAATTCCTACGAGCAGTACTTC.

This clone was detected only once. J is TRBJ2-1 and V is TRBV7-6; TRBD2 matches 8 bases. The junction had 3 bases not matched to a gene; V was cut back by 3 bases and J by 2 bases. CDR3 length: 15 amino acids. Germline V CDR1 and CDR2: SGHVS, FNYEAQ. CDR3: CASSFREGTYNEQFF. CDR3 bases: TGTGCCAGCAGCTTCCGGGAGGGGACCTACAATGAGCAGTTCTTC.

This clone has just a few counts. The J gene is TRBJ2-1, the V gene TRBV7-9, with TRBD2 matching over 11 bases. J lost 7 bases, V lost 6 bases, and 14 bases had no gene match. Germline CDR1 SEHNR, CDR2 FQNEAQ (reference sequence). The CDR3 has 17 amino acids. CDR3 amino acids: CASRPLAGLAGGNEQFF. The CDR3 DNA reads TGTGCCAGCAGACCCCTCGCTGGTTTAGCGGGGGGGAATGAGCAGTTCTTC.

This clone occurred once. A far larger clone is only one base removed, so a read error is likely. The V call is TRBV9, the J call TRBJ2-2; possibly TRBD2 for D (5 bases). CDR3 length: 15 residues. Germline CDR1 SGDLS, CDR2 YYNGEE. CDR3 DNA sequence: TGTGCCGGCAGCGTAGTTGCGGGGAACACCGGGGAGCTGTTTTTT. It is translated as CAGSVVAGNTGELFF.